This entry lists 10 T cell receptor beta chains sequenced from one sample in a study of radiotherapy plus CTLA-4 blockade in lung cancer (dated by TCRdb to 2017 to 2018). The method was the immunoSEQ multiplex PCR assay. The table comes from immuneACCESS by way of TCRdb, which keeps in-frame sequences with V and J called. Part of the clones is missing from these tables; in studies checked, under half for an unresolved V gene and the rest for unknown reasons. Present in this sample are 45,000 to 60,000 clones, approximately 80% of which were seen just once. Clones ranked in the top ten supply around 2.5% of the sample. This sample comprised peripheral blood, obtained from a patient treated with radiotherapy plus ipilimumab. The receptors here all came from a human donor with non-small cell lung cancer whose response to radiotherapy plus ipilimumab could not be evaluated.

This clone was seen only once. The rearrangement links TRBV10-2 to TRBJ1-1; 12 bases are a match to TRBD1. This CDR3 is 16 amino acids long. With 6 bases clipped from V and 4 bases from J, the junction kept 9 bases outside the gene matches. CDR1 and CDR2 (germline): WSHSY, SAAADI. CDR3 protein: CASRAGTGGGGTEAFF. CDR3 nucleotides: TGCGCCAGCAGGGCCGGGACAGGGGGCGGCGGCACTGAAGCTTTCTTT.

This clone turned up a few times. The V call is TRBV7-2, the J call TRBJ1-6; D might be TRBD1 (5 bases). V was cut by 0 bases and J by 0 bases, with 12 bases left in between. Germline lookup yields CDR1 SGHTA and CDR2 FQGNSA. The CDR3 is made up of 18 amino acids. CDR3 residues: CASSLAKGLGSYNSPLHF. Written as DNA, the CDR3 is TGTGCCAGCAGCTTAGCAAAGGGGTTGGGCTCCTATAATTCACCCCTCCACTTT. The full variable domain, its missing parts supplied by reference TRBV7-2 and TRBJ1-6, is GAGVSQSPSNKVTEKGKDVELRCDPISGHTALYWYRQSLGQGLEFLIYFQGNSAPDKSGLPSDRFSAERTGGSVSTLTIQRTQQEDSAVYLCASSLAKGLGSYNSPLHFGNGTRLTVT.

The V gene is TRBV7-9, the J gene TRBJ1-1; maybe TRBD1 (5 bases). V dropped 1 base and J dropped 6 bases, with 12 bases sitting between them. Germline CDR1 SEHNR, CDR2 FQNEAQ (reference sequence). The length of the CDR3 is 14 residues. Here the CDR3 DNA reads TGTGCCAGCAGCTTAGGGGCCACCAGGGCTGAAGCTTTCTTT. It specifies CASSLGATRAEAFF.

The rearrangement joins TRBV6-5 to TRBJ1-2; the D is unclear. The CDR3 is 9 residues long. Germline assignment: CDR1 MNHEY and CDR2 SVGAGI. V gave up 7 bases and J gave up 8 bases, with 5 bases separating them. The CDR3 here is CASISGYTF. The CDR3 bases are TGTGCCAGCATATCGGGCTACACCTTC.

This chain connects TRBV19 to TRBJ2-1; 9 nucleotides line up with TRBD1. V shed 4 bases, J shed 10 bases, and the junction held 11 bases outside the gene matches. This CDR3 is built from 15 residues. Germline assignment: CDR1 LNHDA and CDR2 SQIVND (reference sequence). Here the CDR3 reads CASSTGQGPWEEQFF. Written as DNA, the CDR3 is TGTGCCAGTAGTACGGGACAGGGTCCTTGGGAGGAGCAGTTCTTC.

This sequence joins TRBV29-1 and TRBJ2-7; TRBD2 might be the D (5 bases). This CDR3 has 14 residues. Deletions cut 8 bases from V and 2 bases from J, with 19 bases between. The germline V gene encodes CDR1 SQVTM and CDR2 ANQGSEA. The CDR3 reads CSPMGSRLTYEQYF. Here the CDR3 DNA reads TGCAGCCCCATGGGCTCCCGACTAACCTACGAGCAGTACTTC.

This chain connects TRBV27 to TRBJ2-1; a possible D gene is TRBD1 (5 bases). The CDR3 sequence is 14 residues long. Germline V gene sequence: CDR1 MNHEY, CDR2 SMNVEV (reference sequence). Trimming took 6 bases from V and 0 from J, leaving 9 bases between them. In DNA form, the CDR3 reads TGTGCCAGCAGGTTAAGGGGCTCCTACAATGAGCAGTTCTTC. This sequence encodes CASRLRGSYNEQFF.

This rearrangement joins TRBV9 to TRBJ2-5; the match to TRBD1 covers 8 bases. V gave up 4 bases and J gave up 3 bases; unmatched junction bases: 8. There are 15 residues in the CDR3. CDR1 is SGDLS, CDR2 YYNGEE, per germline. The CDR3 loop is CASSRWTGFKETQYF. The CDR3 region has the DNA TGTGCCAGCAGCAGATGGACAGGGTTTAAAGAGACCCAGTACTTC.

The rearrangement uses TRBV7-9 and TRBJ2-7; D might be TRBD2 (5 bases). Germline-derived CDR1 and CDR2 are SEHNR and FQNEAQ (reference sequence). Trimming took 6 bases from V and 1 from J, leaving 13 bases between them. There are 14 residues in the CDR3. This CDR3 is CASRPSGGSYEQYF. The CDR3 DNA sequence: TGTGCCAGCAGACCGAGTGGCGGGTCCTACGAGCAGTACTTC.

The chain links TRBV21-1 to TRBJ2-3; TRBD2, the table's D call, was not compared with the DNA. TRBV21-1 is reported as a pseudogene. CDR3 size: 16 residues. In nucleotides, the CDR3 is TGTGCCAGCAGCAAAGCGTACGGGAGAGTGACAGATACGCAGTATTTT. This translates into CASSKAYGRVTDTQYF.